Below, 13 T cell receptor beta chains from the same sample are listed, as sequenced in a study of cytomegalovirus exposure and HLA in healthy donors. Amplification used 60 Vbeta primers and 13 Jbeta primers. Libraries were prepared by immunoSEQ multiplex PCR; TCRdb keeps only in-frame clonotypes and omits some of them. The sample contains some 87,000 clones, roughly 73% of which appear only once. Material: PBMCs. The receptors stem from a man aged 45 to 65 in good health and CMV-seropositive.

V usage is TRBV2 and J usage is TRBJ1-1; 8 bases agree with TRBD1. V lost 7 bases to trimming and J lost 6 bases; unmatched junction nucleotides: 7. Germline loops: CDR1 SNHLY, CDR2 FYNNEI. The CDR3 length is 13 residues. The CDR3 sequence is CASTQDRAAEAFF. CDR3 coding DNA: TGTGCCAGCACCCAGGACAGGGCGGCTGAAGCTTTCTTT.

This clone has a single count. This chain links TRBV5-1 with TRBJ2-2, with 8 bases fitting TRBD2. Losses at the gene ends were 2 bases for V and 0 bases for J; bases not matched to a gene: 3. The CDR3 spans 16 residues. Per germline, CDR1 SGHRS and CDR2 YFSETQ. The CDR3 DNA sequence: TGCGCCAGCAGCTTCGGGGGGGAACCGAACACCGGGGAGCTGTTTTTT. The encoded protein is CASSFGGEPNTGELFF.

The chain links TRBV28 to TRBJ1-2; tentatively, D is TRBD1 (5 bases). The CDR3 length is 13 residues. Trimming pared 8 bases from V and 5 bases from J, leaving 15 bases between. The germline gives CDR1 MDHEN, CDR2 SYDVKM. The CDR3 nucleotides are TGTGCCAGCGGGGGGGGACGCATTTATGGCTACACCTTC. It is translated as CASGGGRIYGYTF.

This chain connects TRBV19 to TRBJ2-7; 8 bases map to TRBD1. This CDR3 is built from 15 residues. Germline CDR1 reads LNHDA; CDR2 reads SQIVND (reference sequence). V shed 4 bases and J 5 bases; nucleotides not matched to a gene: 10. CDR3 nucleotides: TGTGCCAGTAGTAGACTGCGACAGGGGTCCAACGAGCAGTACTTC. Its protein product is CASSRLRQGSNEQYF.

The chain's CDR3 is CSASFYNEQYF. In DNA, the CDR3 is TGCAGTGCGAGCTTCTATAACGAGCAGTACTTC. The chain is built from TRBV20-1 and TRBJ2-7; D gene uncertain. V gave up 6 bases and J gave up 5 bases, with 11 bases separating them. CDR3 length: 11 amino acids. CDR1 DFQATT and CDR2 SNEGSKA come from the germline V gene (reference sequence).

This clone was detected only once. The chain uses TRBV11-3 and TRBJ2-2, with TRBD1 matching 7 bases. CDR1 SGHNT and CDR2 YENEEA come from the germline V gene. Unmatched junction bases numbered 5, after V lost 0 bases and J lost 1 base. The CDR3 has 17 amino acids. CDR3 sequence reads: CASSLDLTGENTGELFF. The DNA of the CDR3 is TGTGCCAGCAGCTTAGATCTAACAGGGGAGAACACCGGGGAGCTGTTTTTT.

The chain has TRBV2 and TRBJ2-2; TRBD1 is a possible D gene (6 bases). Per germline, CDR1 SNHLY and CDR2 FYNNEI. V lost 7 bases, J lost 1 base, and 19 bases lay in between. The CDR3 is made up of 17 amino acids. The CDR3 is CASMLTGAGRNTGELFF. For the CDR3, the DNA is TGTGCCAGCATGCTGACAGGCGCAGGGCGGAACACCGGGGAGCTGTTTTTT.

The CDR3: CASSLGTGSAEQYF. The CDR3 DNA sequence: TGTGCCAGCAGCTTAGGAACAGGGAGTGCCGAGCAGTACTTC. This chain connects TRBV11-2 to TRBJ2-5; a possible D gene is TRBD1 (6 bases). The J call may be faulty, since TRBJ2-7 better matches the DNA end. The germline CDR1 and CDR2 sequences are SGHAT and FQNNGV. The CDR3 loop spans 14 amino acids.

The chain uses TRBV7-6 and TRBJ1-4, with no clear D. CDR3 size: 14 residues. V lost 5 bases, J lost 6 bases, and 13 bases lay in between. The germline CDR1 and CDR2 sequences are SGHVS and FNYEAQ. DNA of the CDR3: TGTGCCAGCAGCCTCTCTTTGGGAGATGAAAAACTGTTTTTT. Translating it yields CASSLSLGDEKLFF.

The chain couples TRBV30 to TRBJ2-7; TRBD1 aligns across 7 bases. From germline, CDR1 is GTSNPN and CDR2 SVGIG (reference sequence). CDR3 length: 13 residues. Trimming removed 5 bases from V and 3 bases from J; junction bases left unmatched: 7. CDR3 protein: CAWGRQGVYEQYF. The CDR3 DNA sequence: TGTGCCTGGGGCCGGCAGGGGGTCTACGAGCAGTACTTC.

This clone has just a few counts. The chain has TRBV19 and TRBJ1-2, with D perhaps matching TRBD1 (6 bases). The CDR3 contains 14 residues. CDR1 is LNHDA and CDR2 is SQIVND in the germline V gene (reference sequence). V shed 5 bases and J shed 1 base, with 11 bases lying between them. CDR3 DNA: TGTGCCAGTAGTCGACGGACAGATAACTATGGCTACACCTTC. Amino acid sequence: CASSRRTDNYGYTF.

This clone appeared a single time. This sequence joins TRBV7-2 and TRBJ1-2; TRBD1 might be the D (5 bases). The CDR3 loop spans 15 amino acids. V was trimmed by 1 base and J by 5 bases, leaving 14 bases between them. From germline, CDR1 is SGHTA and CDR2 FQGNSA. DNA of the CDR3: TGTGCCAGCAGCTTAGAAGGGAGCGGGGCTTATGGCTACACCTTC. Translating gives CASSLEGSGAYGYTF.

The V gene is TRBV9, the J gene TRBJ2-2; 11 bases line up with TRBD2. V was pared by 3 bases and J by 4 bases, with 8 bases of the junction left unmatched. Germline V gene lookup returns CDR1 SGDLS and CDR2 YYNGEE. The CDR3 is 17 residues long. CDR3 in DNA: TGTGCCAGCAGCGAGCCCTCTAGCGGGGGGCGCACCGGGGAGCTGTTTTTT. This gives the protein CASSEPSSGGRTGELFF.